What follows are 2 T cell receptor beta chains derived from one specimen sequenced in a study of T-cell reconstitution after alpha-beta-depleted transplantation in children. Molecular barcoding with unique molecular identifiers was used for the TCRbeta library. TCRdb reprocessed the PCR reads via MiXCR and lists one record per CDR3 protein. This sample has fewer than 700,000 distinct CDR3 sequences, with 10% to 15% found just once. The sequences come from PBMCs, mostly from graft donor cells, collected 360 days after TCRalphabeta/CD19-depleted stem cell transplant. The receptors shown here come from a male patient aged 5 to 17 who had a stem cell transplant for acute myeloid leukemia, so the T cells may come from the graft donor.

The V and J genes are TRBV7-2 and TRBJ1-2; D unclear. Trimming took off 6 bases at V and 6 bases at J, with 11 bases between the two ends. The CDR3 sequence is 12 residues long. Per the germline V gene, CDR1 is SGHTA and CDR2 is FQGNSA. CDR3 amino acids: CASSFQGNGYTF. The CDR3 DNA follows: TGTGCCAGCAGTTTCCAAGGGAATGGCTACACCTTC.

This clonotype has a handful of counts. V gene TRBV7-8 combines with J gene TRBJ2-7; 9 nucleotides align to TRBD2. This CDR3 spans 18 amino acids. Germline-derived CDR1 and CDR2 are SGHVS and FQNEAQ. The V segment lost 5 bases and the J segment 3 bases; nucleotides outside the gene matches: 17. The CDR3 here is CASSLPSQLAGENYEQYF. The CDR3 coding sequence is TGTGCCAGCAGCCTACCCTCTCAACTAGCGGGTGAGAACTACGAGCAGTACTTC.